The 4 T cell receptor beta chains in this list originate from one sample, sequenced in a study of T cell repertoires in cytomegalovirus infection. TCRdb re-called the reads through MiXCR, storing one row per CDR3 protein. The data show almost 500,000 distinct CDR3 sequences, about 11% seen once. Sequencing was performed on PBMCs. The receptors were gathered from a human donor in good health (CMV status not recorded). Some clones in this sample may be carry-over from other donors' samples.

This clonotype was seen ten or more times. This chain uses TRBV4-2 with TRBJ2-2, with D perhaps matching TRBD2 (7 bases). This CDR3 comprises 18 residues. With 0 bases removed from V and 6 bases from J, the gap between germline ends came to 20 bases. Germline V CDR1 and CDR2: LGHNA, YNFKEQ. The CDR3 protein is CASSQEGRRGGPPGELFF. DNA for the CDR3: TGTGCCAGCAGCCAAGAAGGCAGGAGGGGGGGCCCCCCCGGGGAGCTGTTTTTT.

This clonotype was seen at least ten times. V and J are TRBV12-3 or TRBV12-4 and TRBJ2-2, with D hard to call. V was clipped by 5 bases and J by 3 bases, with 4 bases between them. The length of the CDR3 is 12 residues. CDR3 DNA: TGTGCCAGCAGTACTGACACCGGGGAGCTGTTTTTT. Translating it yields CASSTDTGELFF.

The V and J genes are TRBV11-3 and TRBJ2-7; 9 bases are shared with TRBD1. Per germline, CDR1 SGHNT and CDR2 YENEEA. CDR3 length equals 14 residues. V trimming: 6 bases; J trimming: 5 bases; junction bases outside the gene matches: 8. CDR3 residues: CASREGQGSHEQYF. The CDR3 DNA sequence: TGTGCCAGCAGGGAAGGACAGGGGTCCCACGAGCAGTACTTC.

Ten or more counts support this clonotype. The CDR3 spells CASSLVPGTGELFF. The CDR3 nucleotides read TGTGCCAGCAGCTTAGTACCGGGCACCGGGGAGCTGTTTTTT. The chain is built from TRBV7-9 and TRBJ2-2; D unclear. This CDR3 spans 14 amino acids. Looked up from germline, CDR1 is SEHNR and CDR2 is FQNEAQ (reference sequence). V lost 1 base, J lost 4 bases, and 7 bases lay in between.